Below are 4 T cell receptor beta chains sequenced from a single sample in a study of graft-versus-host responses after intestinal transplantation (dated by TCRdb to the early 2020s). Antigens for these TCRs are unknown. Preparation of the library involved the immunoSEQ multiplex PCR assay. In its TCRdb copy, this immuneACCESS table keeps in-frame sequences only and misses some clones. Where compared with another copy, unresolved V genes explain less than half of these, and the others have no known cause. In this sample the table shows fewer than 95,000 clones, around 93% of which occur a single time. Jointly, the top ten make up around 0.18% of the sample. The meaning of the sample's time point label: cells obtained before transplantation from donor or recipient. This specimen was unstimulated CD4+ T cells sorted from spleen or lymph node cells, taken before transplant. These receptors were taken from a human donor who was the organ donor for an intestinal transplant.

A note on this clone: This sample includes further DNA sequences coding for the same CDR3. The chain employs TRBV6-6 and TRBJ1-4; D call uncertain. This CDR3 is 14 amino acids long. Germline V gene sequence: CDR1 MNHNY, CDR2 SVGAGI (reference sequence). The V end was cut by 0 bases, the J end by 5 bases, with 7 bases between. This chain's CDR3 is CASSYSAPNEKLFF. In nucleotides, the CDR3 is TGTGCCAGCAGTTACTCGGCCCCCAATGAAAAACTGTTTTTT.

The sample holds one count of this clone. This chain joins TRBV9 and TRBJ2-7, with 8 bases matching TRBD2. Unmatched junction bases numbered 9, after V lost 3 bases and J lost 4 bases. The CDR3 is made up of 15 amino acids. Germline CDR1 and CDR2: SGDLS and YYNGEE. CDR3 residues: CASSGPGTSGYEQYF. CDR3 nucleotides: TGTGCCAGCAGCGGACCCGGGACTAGTGGGTACGAGCAGTACTTC.

V gene TRBV5-1 combines with J gene TRBJ1-2; no clear D gene. V lost 6 bases and J 1 base, leaving 10 bases between the germline ends. CDR1 and CDR2 from the germline V gene are SGHRS and YFSETQ. The CDR3 extends over 13 amino acids. CDR3: CASTTENNYGYTF. CDR3 coding DNA: TGCGCCAGCACCACTGAGAATAACTATGGCTACACCTTC.

The chain employs TRBV15 and TRBJ2-4; 15 positions match TRBD2. Germline loops: CDR1 LNHNV, CDR2 YYDKDF (reference sequence). V lost 4 bases and J lost 0; bases outside the gene matches: 7. This CDR3 spans 19 amino acids. The CDR3 DNA reads TGTGCCACCAGCACGGGACTAGCGGGGGGCACGGTAGCCAAAAACATTCAGTACTTC. This gives the protein CATSTGLAGGTVAKNIQYF.